The TCR beta chain described here comes from a study of regulatory T cells in long-lasting Graves disease (dated by TCRdb to the early 2020s). A note on the overall study: In the newly diagnosed Graves' disease group, patients had been taking antithyroid drugs for less than 3 months. Peripheral blood TCR sequencing and RNA sequencing compared persistent Graves' disease patients with newly diagnosed Graves' disease patients. The study was conducted in China and was registered as a clinical trial. A total of approximately 35 samples were covered by TCR sequencing, comprising approximately 13 persistent and roughly 20 newly diagnosed Graves' disease patients.

Measured from the cysteine to the phenylalanine, the CDR3 is 12 residues long. This entry keeps only the CDR3 DNA: 36 bases, framed from base 1. The V end loses 3 bases and the J end loses 6 bases, and a stretch of 5 bases separates them. This clonotype was observed at least ten times. No antigen is known for it. It has no much larger one-base neighbor in the sample; base qualities were not kept. In light of the paper, this sample's time point label describes: newly diagnosed GD, antithyroid drugs for less than 3 months. For both TCR sequencing and RNA sequencing, RNA was extracted from PBMCs using TRIzol. The diagnosis of Graves' disease followed American Thyroid Association guidelines. Patients were recruited from an endocrinology department in Xi'an, China. From each patient, approximately 10 milliliters of peripheral blood was collected into an EDTA anticoagulant tube. Ficoll Paque Plus density gradient separation was used to isolate PBMCs, and no further T cell sorting was performed. RNA quality was checked with an Agilent 2100 Bioanalyzer and agarose gel, and concentration with a NanoDrop 2000.

Receptors were amplified or captured by multiplex PCR. Sequencer: Illumina HiSeq 4000. CDR3 regions were amplified by Arm-PCR with iRepertoire HTBI primers to construct TCR beta libraries. Gel purification was performed on PCR products prior to sequencing. On the authors' methods: A total of 62 TRBV and some 15 TRBJ segments were identified across samples and were used for gene usage analysis of CDR3 amino acid clonotypes. Filtered high-quality paired reads were merged into contigs using COPE and FqMerger. BLAST was used to align contigs to IMGT TRBV, TRBD and TRBJ reference genes, and CDR3 was defined according to IMGT. Clonotypes above 0.1% frequency were classified as highly expanded clones. Shannon entropy served as the measure of repertoire diversity, while the Gini coefficient captured V-J evenness. A clonotype found in more than one individual was treated as public. TCRdb cleaned the public reads at Q25 with fastp, built clones with MiXCR and kept in-frame beta chains. All rows with the same CDR3 protein become a single entry with the most common DNA and genes. TCRdb, not the authors, supplied the V and J calls. The sample table contains 400,000 to 500,000 distinct CDR3 sequences; only one count was recorded for about 15% of them. The ten biggest clones cover 17% of the sample.

Broad study findings and their caveats: TRBV28, TRBJ1-2 and TRBJ2-5 were preferentially used in persistent disease, while TRBV20-1 and TRBJ2-1 were favored in newly diagnosed disease. Persistent patients shared more public clonotypes among themselves (over 2,500) than newly diagnosed patients did (roughly 910). Sequencing and analysis were limited to the TCR beta chain. The authors acknowledged the small sample size as a limitation that may reduce accuracy. Persistent Graves' disease patients showed lower TCR Shannon entropy and fewer highly expanded clones than newly diagnosed patients, suggesting clonal expansion. Peripheral blood alone was examined, since thyroid tissue, which constituted the primary lesion, could not be accessed.

The data were also submitted as part of a second study, on T cells in Graves' hyperthyroidism and ophthalmopathy. The second study also describes: Stable Graves' hyperthyroidism was defined as no progression to ophthalmopathy during 18 months of follow-up. Hyperthyroidism patients were aged 18 to 65 years and newly diagnosed, with disease duration of less than 2 months. Patients with uncontrolled infections, other autoimmune diseases, pregnancy or lactation were excluded. Clinical symptoms, serum thyroxine and TRAb, thyroid ultrasound, and orbital computed tomography formed the basis for the diagnoses. The first round of RT-PCR for the TCR CDR3 was performed with the HTBI primer set and the Qiagen OneStep RT-PCR kit. Most expanded thyroid clonotypes (frequency above 0.001) were also found in blood, which suggests that blood repertoires may mirror thyroid immune responses. A model built on a 13 V-J signature distinguished ophthalmopathy from stable hyperthyroidism, reaching roughly 88% sensitivity and 81.08% specificity in cross-validation and 80%/75% in testing. During validation, the model predicted progression to ophthalmopathy a median of about 6.5 months ahead of onset, with just under 71% sensitivity and about 72% specificity. A discovery cohort of about a hundred patients, about 44 with Graves' ophthalmopathy and 55 to 65 with stable Graves' hyperthyroidism, was used to find distinguishing TCR V-J signatures. Whether ophthalmopathy could be predicted prospectively was tested in an independent validation cohort made up of 18 hyperthyroidism patients plus 17 patients who later progressed to ophthalmopathy. For training and testing, the 80 to 100 patients in the discovery cohort were randomly divided in a 7:3 ratio. The study also compared thyroid tissue and blood T-cell repertoires from more than five Graves' hyperthyroidism patients. After blood sampling, hyperthyroidism patients were treated with methimazole at a starting dose of 30 mg daily, and ophthalmopathy patients were treated with high-dose intravenous methylprednisolone. A second multiplex PCR round built the libraries, followed by size selection and purification. Paired-end sequencing of the libraries was performed with 100 bp reads on an Illumina HiSeq2000. Raw data were processed with SOAPnuke, discarding reads with adapters, uncalled bases, mean Phred below 15, or no exact constant-primer or identifier match. High-quality paired reads were merged using COPE v1.2.5, and each unique nucleotide sequence was defined as a clonotype. MiTCR v1.1 was used to align clonotypes to the IMGT TRBV, TRBD and TRBJ reference segments. The analysis included only V-J combinations with a frequency above 0.0001, which together covered more than 98% of the repertoires. The TCS score was defined as F50 (clonal expansion) divided by E x V (chaos), with BLOSUM62-based TCRdist calculated between CDR3 peptides within each V-J. Welch's t-statistics and random forest reduced around 510 V-J features to 13, which were used in a naive Bayes classifier (R e1071). Sample size was not statistically predetermined, and investigators were not blinded to group allocation. According to the paper, TCR Vbeta CDR3 sequencing was carried out on around 140 peripheral blood samples, which came from approximately 43 ophthalmopathy, approximately 78 hyperthyroidism and approximately 17 progressor patients.

Recombination linked TRBV12-3 or TRBV12-4 to TRBJ2-2; the D gene cannot be resolved reliably. The sequence derives from a woman in her 50s with Graves disease. Donor details come from another sample of the same person, matched by shared clones. This specimen was peripheral blood mononuclear cells (PBMCs), taken at new diagnosis, from a patient treated with antithyroid drugs. The DNA reads TGTGCCAGCAGTTTGGCCCCCGGGGAGCTGTTTTTT. The resulting protein is CASSLAPGELFF.